The following is a T cell receptor beta chain sequence with its context. These data belong to a study of blood T cell repertoires in COVID-19. Across the study: Acute and convalescent COVID-19 specimens originated in the United States, Italy and Spain. Sources were T cells, B-cell-depleted T cells, or PBMCs; the material itself was cDNA or gDNA.

Original methodology: Amplification of reference gene primers was used by the study to estimate nucleated cell counts. Generated by immunoSEQ multiplex PCR, the TCRdb table keeps only in-frame clones and is missing some. V, J and clone size reflect that table, while D and trimming were determined from the DNA. The sample holds approximately 54,000 clones; around 88% are singletons and the top ten take roughly 14%. The TCR was taken from a human donor in a cohort sampled during active COVID-19. The sample taken for sequencing was peripheral blood.

This CDR3 reads CAISQGTENIQYF. CDR3 in DNA: TGTGCCATCAGTCAGGGGACGGAAAACATTCAGTACTTC. V gene TRBV10-3 combines with J gene TRBJ2-4; perhaps TRBD1 as D (6 bases). Trimming shortened V by 5 bases and J by 5 bases, and 10 bases separated the two germline ends. Germline V gene sequence: CDR1 ENHRY, CDR2 SYGVKD. The CDR3 is 13 residues long.